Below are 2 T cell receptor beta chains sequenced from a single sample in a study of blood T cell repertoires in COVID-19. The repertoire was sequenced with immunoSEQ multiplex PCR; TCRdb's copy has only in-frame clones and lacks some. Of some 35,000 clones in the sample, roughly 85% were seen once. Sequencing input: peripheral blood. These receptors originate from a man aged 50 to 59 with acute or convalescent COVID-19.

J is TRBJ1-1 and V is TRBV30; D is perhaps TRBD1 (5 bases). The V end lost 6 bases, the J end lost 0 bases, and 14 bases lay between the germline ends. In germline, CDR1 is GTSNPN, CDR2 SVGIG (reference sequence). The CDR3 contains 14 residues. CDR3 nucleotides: TGTGCCTGCCCAGGGAAAAGGGTGAACACTGAAGCTTTCTTT. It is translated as CACPGKRVNTEAFF.

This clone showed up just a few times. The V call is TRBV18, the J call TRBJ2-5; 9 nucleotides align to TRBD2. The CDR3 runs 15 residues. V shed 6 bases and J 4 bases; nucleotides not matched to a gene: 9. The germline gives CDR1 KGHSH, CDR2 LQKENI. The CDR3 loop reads CASSPRGGVGETQYF. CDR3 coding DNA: TGTGCCAGCTCTCCGCGGGGGGGAGTTGGAGAGACCCAGTACTTC.